These 30 T cell receptor beta chains came from one sample sequenced in a study of T cell responses to AZD1222 COVID-19 vaccine. Method: immunoSEQ multiplex PCR; TCRdb's copy keeps in-frame clones and lacks some. The sample records tens of thousands of clones, more than 70% being singletons. The input for sequencing was peripheral blood, taken 28 days after the second dose of the MenACWY control vaccine. Source of these receptors: an adult who received the MenACWY meningococcal vaccine as a control.

The V call is TRBV19, the J call TRBJ1-2, with no clear D. The CDR3 spans 15 residues. Germline lookup yields CDR1 LNHDA and CDR2 SQIVND (reference sequence). V was cut by 3 bases and J by 4 bases, with 15 bases left in between. CDR3 coding DNA: TGTGCCAGTAGTATCGGGCTGGCCGTACTCTATGGCTACACCTTC. Its protein is CASSIGLAVLYGYTF.

This chain links TRBV30 with TRBJ1-6; no clear D gene. The germline V gene encodes CDR1 GTSNPN and CDR2 SVGIG (reference sequence). This CDR3 contains 14 residues. V dropped 2 bases and J dropped 9 bases, with 14 bases sitting between them. The CDR3 DNA reads TGTGCCTGGAGTAATGTGCAGGCTGTTTCACCCCTCCACTTT. It yields the protein CAWSNVQAVSPLHF.

The rearrangement uses TRBV27 and TRBJ1-5; D ambiguous. The CDR3 runs 14 residues. The germline CDR1 and CDR2 sequences are MNHEY and SMNVEV (reference sequence). V gave up 2 bases and J gave up 4 bases, with 9 bases separating them. CDR3 DNA sequence: TGTGCCAGCAGTTTACAGGACGGGAATCAGCCCCAGCATTTT. The encoded protein is CASSLQDGNQPQHF.

The CDR3 DNA is TGTGCCACCGCTCCGATGGGCACTGAAGCTTTCTTT. The encoded protein is CATAPMGTEAFF. V is TRBV10-3 and J is TRBJ1-1, with no clear D. Trimming removed 10 bases from V and 4 bases from J, with 13 bases in between. Germline CDR1 is ENHRY and CDR2 is SYGVKD. The CDR3 contains 12 residues.

The CDR3 loop is CASSATSSYEQYF. Here the CDR3 DNA reads TGCGCCAGCAGTGCGACTTCTTCCTACGAGCAGTACTTC. This chain joins TRBV10-1 and TRBJ2-7; D gene uncertain. Germline V gives CDR1 WNHNN, CDR2 SYGVQD (reference sequence). V lost 4 bases and J lost 1, with 8 bases in between. The CDR3 extends over 13 amino acids.

This rearrangement joins TRBV27 to TRBJ1-2, with TRBD1 identical over 8 bases. After removal of 6 bases from V and 4 bases from J, the junction contained 4 bases not matched to a gene. Per the germline V gene, CDR1 is MNHEY and CDR2 is SMNVEV (reference sequence). The CDR3 totals 13 residues. In nucleotides, the CDR3 is TGTGCCAGCAGCCTAGACAGGGGCTATGGCTACACCTTC. Protein sequence: CASSLDRGYGYTF.

This rearrangement joins TRBV15 to TRBJ2-1; D is undetermined. Trimming removed 5 bases at V and 3 bases at J, with 17 bases between. The CDR3 extends over 16 amino acids. Germline-derived CDR1 and CDR2 are LNHNV and YYDKDF (reference sequence). The DNA of the CDR3 is TGTGCCACCAGCTCCCGAAGGACGGCCGGCTACAATGAGCAGTTCTTC. Residues: CATSSRRTAGYNEQFF.

The chain has TRBV4-1 and TRBJ2-5, with D possibly being TRBD1 (5 bases). V lost 0 bases and J lost 6, with 8 bases in between. Germline V CDR1 and CDR2: MGHRA, YSYEKL. The CDR3 loop spans 13 amino acids. The CDR3 sequence: CASSQEQGQTQYF. In DNA form, the CDR3 reads TGCGCCAGCAGCCAAGAGCAGGGTCAGACCCAGTACTTC.

This clone has a single count. The chain links TRBV3-1 (or the pseudogene TRBV3-2) to TRBJ2-3; D possibly uses TRBD1 or TRBD2 (5 bases each). This CDR3 has 13 amino acids. V lost 4 bases, J lost 6 bases, and 11 bases lay in between. Germline values: CDR1 LGHDT, CDR2 YNNKEL (reference sequence). Here the CDR3 reads CASSLQGGDTQYF. The DNA of the CDR3 is TGTGCCAGCAGCCTCCAGGGCGGGGATACGCAGTATTTT.

The chain links TRBV24-1 to TRBJ2-1; unclear D gene. Trimming cost V 5 bases and J 0 bases, with 7 bases left between them. There are 14 residues in the CDR3. The germline gives CDR1 KGHDR, CDR2 SFDVKD. The CDR3 nucleotides read TGTGCCACCAGTGTAGGCTCCTCCTACAATGAGCAGTTCTTC. Residues: CATSVGSSYNEQFF.

The V gene is TRBV7-2, the J gene TRBJ1-1; 8 nucleotides align to TRBD1. The CDR3 extends over 15 amino acids. Trimming removed 5 bases from V and 1 base from J; junction bases left unmatched: 6. In germline, CDR1 is SGHTA, CDR2 FQGNSA. The CDR3 sequence is CASSTRTGSNTEAFF. In DNA form, the CDR3 reads TGTGCCAGCAGCACCCGGACAGGGTCGAACACTGAAGCTTTCTTT.

The chain couples TRBV29-1 to TRBJ1-2; TRBD1 matches 9 bases. The CDR3 spans 14 residues. V lost 4 bases and J lost 5; bases outside the gene matches: 8. Germline V gives CDR1 SQVTM, CDR2 ANQGSEA. The DNA of the CDR3 is TGCAGCGTTGTGAGGGACAGGGTTCTTTATGGCTACACCTTC. The encoded protein is CSVVRDRVLYGYTF.

V is TRBV5-1 and J is TRBJ2-7, with 12 bases matching TRBD2. The CDR3 has 13 residues. The junction had 2 bases not matched to a gene; V was cut back by 5 bases and J by 5 bases. Per germline, CDR1 SGHRS and CDR2 YFSETQ. This chain's CDR3 is CASRTSGGHEQYF. The CDR3 nucleotides are TGCGCCAGCAGGACTAGCGGGGGCCACGAGCAGTACTTC.

The chain employs TRBV28 and TRBJ1-6; D is uncertain. The CDR3 has 14 amino acids. In germline, CDR1 is MDHEN, CDR2 SYDVKM. Trimming pared 1 base from V and 9 bases from J, leaving 10 bases between. The CDR3 DNA is TGTGCCAGCAGTTTATTATCGGAGGGTTCACCCCTCCACTTT. Amino acid sequence: CASSLLSEGSPLHF.

V and J are TRBV16 and TRBJ1-5, with a tentative D call TRBD1 (5 bases). The CDR3 has 14 residues. CDR1 and CDR2 from the germline V gene are KGHSY and FQNENV. Trimming took off 4 bases at V and 7 bases at J, with 14 bases between the two ends. DNA for the CDR3: TGTGCCAGCAGCCCGACAGAGGGAGGCCAGCCCCAGCATTTT. As protein: CASSPTEGGQPQHF.

The chain couples TRBV28 to TRBJ1-6; TRBD1 matches at 9 bases. Looked up from germline, CDR1 is MDHEN and CDR2 is SYDVKM. V lost 2 bases, J lost 7 bases, and 9 bases stayed unmatched. The CDR3 length is 17 residues. CDR3 bases: TGTGCCAGCAGTTTACTGCCCAGGACAGGGGACAATTCACCCCTCCACTTT. It specifies CASSLLPRTGDNSPLHF.

This chain uses TRBV7-9 with TRBJ2-4; D perhaps matches TRBD2 (5 bases). V lost 6 bases to trimming and J lost 4 bases, with 19 bases between them. Germline V gene data show CDR1 as SEHNR and CDR2 as FQNEAQ (reference sequence). The CDR3 loop spans 16 amino acids. DNA of the CDR3: TGTGCCAGCAGGCCAGGCGAGGGCCGAGAAAAAAACATTCAGTACTTC. The encoded protein is CASRPGEGREKNIQYF.

This rearrangement joins TRBV21-1 to TRBJ1-1; the table's D call of TRBD1 was not tested on the DNA. TRBV21-1 is tagged as a pseudogene. The CDR3 is made up of 17 amino acids. The CDR3 loop is CASSKSRDRGPDTEAFF. The DNA of the CDR3 is TGTGCCAGCAGCAAATCCCGGGACAGGGGACCGGACACTGAAGCTTTCTTT.

The chain carries TRBV5-1 and TRBJ2-2; tentative D call: TRBD2 (6 bases). Trimming shortened V by 0 bases and J by 7 bases, and 13 bases separated the two germline ends. Germline CDR1 reads SGHRS; CDR2 reads YFSETQ. This CDR3 is 15 amino acids long. The CDR3 protein is CASSLGDSFHGELFF. As DNA, the CDR3 is TGCGCCAGCAGCTTGGGGGACTCCTTTCACGGGGAGCTGTTTTTT.

The chain joins TRBV5-4 to TRBJ2-3; TRBD1 or TRBD2 may be the D gene (5 bases each). Trimming shortened V by 2 bases and J by 2 bases, and 15 bases separated the two germline ends. The V gene's germline CDR1 is SGHNT and CDR2 YYREEE (reference sequence). The CDR3 sequence is 16 residues long. The CDR3 DNA follows: TGTGCCAGCAGCTTCCGGTTAGGGACGGACACAGATACGCAGTATTTT. Amino acids: CASSFRLGTDTDTQYF.

The count of this clone is one. The chain is built from TRBV7-2 and TRBJ1-6; no reliable D call. The CDR3 is made up of 15 amino acids. Trimming took 6 bases from V and 5 from J, leaving 14 bases between them. Germline assignment: CDR1 SGHTA and CDR2 FQGNSA. The CDR3 loop reads CASSQPGGNNSPLHF. The CDR3, as DNA: TGTGCCAGCAGTCAGCCGGGAGGGAATAATTCACCCCTCCACTTT.

The chain has TRBV7-9 and TRBJ2-3; D is uncertain. V dropped 1 base and J dropped 4 bases, with 9 bases sitting between them. The CDR3 covers 14 residues. CDR1 is SEHNR and CDR2 is FQNEAQ in the germline V gene (reference sequence). CDR3 in amino acids: CASSLDLRADTQYF. Here the CDR3 DNA reads TGTGCCAGCAGCTTAGATCTTCGCGCAGATACGCAGTATTTT.

This chain uses TRBV23-1 with TRBJ2-1; the match to TRBD2 covers 10 bases. TRBV23-1 is assigned to the ORF class and has an uncertain function. V was pared by 1 base and J by 12 bases, with 6 bases of the junction left unmatched. This CDR3 comprises 14 residues. CDR3 nucleotides: TGCGCCAGCAGTCAATATCTAGCGGGAGAGCGGCAGTTCTTC. Protein: CASSQYLAGERQFF.

J is TRBJ1-6 and V is TRBV5-6; D is perhaps TRBD1 (5 bases). Germline CDR1 reads SGHDT; CDR2 reads YYEEEE. This CDR3 has 13 amino acids. V gave up 8 bases and J gave up 10 bases, with 16 bases separating them. The CDR3 here is CASRGVTESPLHF. The CDR3 region has the DNA TGTGCCAGTCGAGGGGTCACCGAGTCACCCCTCCACTTT.

This chain connects TRBV30 to TRBJ2-7; 12 bases align to TRBD1. The CDR3 sequence is 14 residues long. Germline V CDR1 and CDR2: GTSNPN, SVGIG (reference sequence). V shed 3 bases and J 5 bases; nucleotides not matched to a gene: 5. The CDR3 sequence: CAWSPGTGGNEQYF. The CDR3 DNA is TGTGCCTGGAGCCCCGGGACAGGGGGCAACGAGCAGTACTTC.

V gene TRBV19 combines with J gene TRBJ1-4; D not certain. The V gene's germline CDR1 is LNHDA and CDR2 SQIVND (reference sequence). The length of the CDR3 is 15 residues. V lost 5 bases and J 7 bases, leaving 17 bases between the germline ends. As DNA, the CDR3 is TGTGCCAGTAGTCACTCTGGGCAATATGGTGAAAAACTGTTTTTT. This codes for CASSHSGQYGEKLFF. Variable domain in full (rest from reference TRBV19 and TRBJ1-4): DGGITQSPKYLFRKEGQNVTLSCEQNLNHDAMYWYRQDPGQGLRLIYYSQIVNDFQKGDIAEGYSVSREKKESFPLTVTSAQKNPTAFYLCASSHSGQYGEKLFFGSGTQLSVL.

The genes are TRBV9 and TRBJ2-3; 7 bases line up with TRBD2. Germline loops: CDR1 SGDLS, CDR2 YYNGEE. The CDR3 sequence is 14 residues long. With 0 bases clipped from V and 5 bases from J, the junction kept 3 bases outside the gene matches. CDR3 sequence (DNA): TGTGCCAGCAGCGTAGTGGCTAGCGGAGATACGCAGTATTTT. The encoded protein is CASSVVASGDTQYF.

This chain joins TRBV12-3 or TRBV12-4 and TRBJ1-1; weak D call: TRBD1 (5 bases). V was shortened by 8 bases and J by 7 bases, with 14 bases between the two germline ends. The CDR3 consists of 12 residues. CDR3 nucleotide sequence: TGTGCCAGCGACAAAGGGAGGGGTGAAGCTTTCTTT. This codes for CASDKGRGEAFF.

The chain has TRBV4-1 and TRBJ2-1; 9 bases are a match to TRBD2. The V gene end was trimmed by 1 base and the J gene end by 6 bases; junction bases not matched to a gene: 7. The CDR3 runs to 16 residues. The germline gives CDR1 MGHRA, CDR2 YSYEKL. In DNA form, the CDR3 reads TGCGCCAGCAGCCAAGGCAGGGGACTAGCTCGCAATGAGCAGTTCTTC. Its protein product is CASSQGRGLARNEQFF.

The genes are TRBV6-5 and TRBJ2-1; D tentatively reads TRBD1 or TRBD2 (5 bases each). The CDR3 is 14 residues long. The germline V and J ends were trimmed by 6 bases and 9 bases, with 18 bases remaining between them. Germline V gene lookup returns CDR1 MNHEY and CDR2 SVGAGI. CDR3 residues: CASSLWGRRSEQFF. The CDR3 DNA reads as TGTGCCAGCAGCCTCTGGGGGAGAAGGAGTGAGCAGTTCTTC.